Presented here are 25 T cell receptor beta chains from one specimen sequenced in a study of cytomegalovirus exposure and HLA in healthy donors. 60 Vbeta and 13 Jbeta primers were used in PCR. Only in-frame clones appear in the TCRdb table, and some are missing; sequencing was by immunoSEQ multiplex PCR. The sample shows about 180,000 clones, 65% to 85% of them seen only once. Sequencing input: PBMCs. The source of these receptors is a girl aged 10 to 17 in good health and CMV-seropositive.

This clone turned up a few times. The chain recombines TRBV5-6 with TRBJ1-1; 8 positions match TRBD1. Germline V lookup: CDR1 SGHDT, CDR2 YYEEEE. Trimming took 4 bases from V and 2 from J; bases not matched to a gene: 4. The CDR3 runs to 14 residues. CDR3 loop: CASSPGGLNTEAFF. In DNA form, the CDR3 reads TGTGCCAGCAGCCCAGGGGGCCTCAACACTGAAGCTTTCTTT.

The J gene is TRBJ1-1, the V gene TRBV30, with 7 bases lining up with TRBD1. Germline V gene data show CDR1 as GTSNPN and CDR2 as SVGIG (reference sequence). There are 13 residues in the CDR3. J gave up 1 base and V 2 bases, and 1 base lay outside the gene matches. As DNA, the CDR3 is TGTGCCTGGAGTTACAGGGGGAACACTGAAGCTTTCTTT. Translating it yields CAWSYRGNTEAFF.

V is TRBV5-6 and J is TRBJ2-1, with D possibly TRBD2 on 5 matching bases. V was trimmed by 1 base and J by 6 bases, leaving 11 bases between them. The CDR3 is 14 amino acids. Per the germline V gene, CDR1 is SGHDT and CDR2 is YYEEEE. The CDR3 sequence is CASSLKAGANEQFF. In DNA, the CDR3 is TGTGCCAGCAGCTTGAAGGCGGGCGCCAATGAGCAGTTCTTC.

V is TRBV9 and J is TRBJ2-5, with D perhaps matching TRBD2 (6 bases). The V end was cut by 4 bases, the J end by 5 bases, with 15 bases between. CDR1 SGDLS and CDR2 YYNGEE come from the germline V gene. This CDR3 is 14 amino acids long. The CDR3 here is CASSRGVTWETQYF. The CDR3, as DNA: TGTGCCAGCAGCCGCGGGGTAACTTGGGAGACCCAGTACTTC.

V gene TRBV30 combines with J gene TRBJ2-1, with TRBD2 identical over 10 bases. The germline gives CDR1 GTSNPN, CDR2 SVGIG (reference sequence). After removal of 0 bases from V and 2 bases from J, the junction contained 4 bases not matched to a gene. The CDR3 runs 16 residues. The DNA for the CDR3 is TGTGCCTGGAGTGTACGAGCGGGAGGGCCCTACAATGAGCAGTTCTTC. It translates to CAWSVRAGGPYNEQFF.

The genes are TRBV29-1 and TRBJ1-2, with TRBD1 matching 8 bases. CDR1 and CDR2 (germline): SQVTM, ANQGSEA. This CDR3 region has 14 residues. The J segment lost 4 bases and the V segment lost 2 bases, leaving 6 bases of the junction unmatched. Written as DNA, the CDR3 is TGCAGCGTTGAACTCCCAGGGGGCCCCTATGGCTACACCTTC. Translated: CSVELPGGPYGYTF.

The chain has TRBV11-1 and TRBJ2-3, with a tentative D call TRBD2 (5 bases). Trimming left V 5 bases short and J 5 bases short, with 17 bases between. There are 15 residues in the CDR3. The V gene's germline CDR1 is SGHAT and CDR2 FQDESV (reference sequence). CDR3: CASSQPGVAGDTQYF. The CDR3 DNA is TGTGCCAGCAGCCAACCCGGAGTTGCGGGAGATACGCAGTATTTT.

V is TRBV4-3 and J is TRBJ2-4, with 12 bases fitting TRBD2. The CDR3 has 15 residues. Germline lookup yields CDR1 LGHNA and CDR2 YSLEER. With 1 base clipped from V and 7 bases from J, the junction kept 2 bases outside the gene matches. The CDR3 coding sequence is TGCGCCAGCAGCCAAGCCCTAGCGGGAGGGAACATTCAGTACTTC. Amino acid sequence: CASSQALAGGNIQYF.

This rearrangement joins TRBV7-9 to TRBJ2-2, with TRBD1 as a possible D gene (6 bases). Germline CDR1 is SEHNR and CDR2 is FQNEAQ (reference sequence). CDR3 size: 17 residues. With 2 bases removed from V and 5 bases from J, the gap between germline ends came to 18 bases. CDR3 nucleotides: TGTGCCAGCAGCTTAAGGGCAGGGGCTCGACGAACCGGGGAGCTGTTTTTT. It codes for CASSLRAGARRTGELFF.

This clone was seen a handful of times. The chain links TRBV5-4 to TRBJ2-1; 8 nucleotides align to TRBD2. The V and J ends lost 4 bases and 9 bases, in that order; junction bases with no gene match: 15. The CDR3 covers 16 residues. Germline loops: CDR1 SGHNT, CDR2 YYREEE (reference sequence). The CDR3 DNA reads TGTGCCAGCAGCCCAACCTCGGGACTAGGTACGAGTGAGCAGTTCTTC. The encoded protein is CASSPTSGLGTSEQFF.

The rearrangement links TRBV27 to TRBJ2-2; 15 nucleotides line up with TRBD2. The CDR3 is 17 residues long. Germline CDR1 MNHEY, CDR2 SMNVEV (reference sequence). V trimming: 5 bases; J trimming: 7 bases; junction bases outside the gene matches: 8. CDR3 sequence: CASSRRTSGRESGELFF. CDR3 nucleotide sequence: TGTGCCAGCAGTCGCCGGACTAGCGGGAGGGAAAGCGGGGAGCTGTTTTTT.

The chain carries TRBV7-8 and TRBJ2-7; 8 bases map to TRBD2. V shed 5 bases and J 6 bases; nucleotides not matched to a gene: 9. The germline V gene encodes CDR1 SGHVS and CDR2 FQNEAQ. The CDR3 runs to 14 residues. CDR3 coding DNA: TGTGCCAGCAGCCGAACGCTCGGGGGGGGCGAGCAGTACTTC. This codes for CASSRTLGGGEQYF.

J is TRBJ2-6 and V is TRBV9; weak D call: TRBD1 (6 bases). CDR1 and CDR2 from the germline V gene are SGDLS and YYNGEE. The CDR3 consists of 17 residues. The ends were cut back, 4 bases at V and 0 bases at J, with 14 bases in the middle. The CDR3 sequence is CASSLTTGVSGANVLTF. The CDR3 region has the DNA TGTGCCAGCAGCCTCACGACAGGTGTCTCTGGGGCCAACGTCCTGACTTTC. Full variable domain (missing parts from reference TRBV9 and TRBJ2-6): DSGVTQTPKHLITATGQRVTLRCSPRSGDLSVYWYQQSLDQGLQFLIQYYNGEERAKGNILERFSAQQFPDLHSELNLSSLELGDSALYFCASSLTTGVSGANVLTFGAGSRLTVL.

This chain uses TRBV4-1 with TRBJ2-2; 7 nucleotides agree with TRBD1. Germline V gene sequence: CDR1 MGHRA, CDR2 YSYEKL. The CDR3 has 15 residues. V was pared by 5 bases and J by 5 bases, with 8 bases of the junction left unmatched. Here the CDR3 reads CASSSFSTGTGELFF. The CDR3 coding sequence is TGCGCCAGCAGCTCTTTCTCGACAGGGACCGGGGAGCTGTTTTTT.

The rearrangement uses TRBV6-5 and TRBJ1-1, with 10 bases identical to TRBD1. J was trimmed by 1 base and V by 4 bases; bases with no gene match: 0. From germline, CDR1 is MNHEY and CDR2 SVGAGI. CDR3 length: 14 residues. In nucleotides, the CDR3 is TGTGCCAGCAGTTGGACAGGGGGGAACACTGAAGCTTTCTTT. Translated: CASSWTGGNTEAFF.

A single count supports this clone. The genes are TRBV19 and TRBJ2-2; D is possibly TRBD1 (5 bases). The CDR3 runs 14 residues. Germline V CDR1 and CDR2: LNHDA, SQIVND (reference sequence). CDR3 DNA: TGTGCTACGCTACAGCAGGGCTCCACCGGGGAGCTGTTTTTT. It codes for CATLQQGSTGELFF. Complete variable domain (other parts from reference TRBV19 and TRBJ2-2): DGGITQSPKYLFRKEGQNVTLSCEQNLNHDAMYWYRQDPGQGLRLIYYSQIVNDFQKGDIAEGYSVSREKKESFPLTVTSAQKNPTAFYLCATLQQGSTGELFFGEGSRLTVL.

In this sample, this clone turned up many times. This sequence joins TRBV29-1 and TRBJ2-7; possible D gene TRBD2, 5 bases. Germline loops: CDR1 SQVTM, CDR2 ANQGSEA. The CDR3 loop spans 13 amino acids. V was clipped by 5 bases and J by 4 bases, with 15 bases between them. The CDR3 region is CSVFLPGGYEQYF. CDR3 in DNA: TGCAGCGTTTTTCTTCCGGGCGGGTACGAGCAGTACTTC.

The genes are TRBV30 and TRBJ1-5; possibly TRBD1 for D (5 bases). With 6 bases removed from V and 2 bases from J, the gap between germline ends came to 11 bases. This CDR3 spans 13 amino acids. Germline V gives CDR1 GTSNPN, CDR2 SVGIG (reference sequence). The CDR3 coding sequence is TGTGCCTGTTCCAGGGCGGGCAATCAGCCCCAGCATTTT. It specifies CACSRAGNQPQHF.

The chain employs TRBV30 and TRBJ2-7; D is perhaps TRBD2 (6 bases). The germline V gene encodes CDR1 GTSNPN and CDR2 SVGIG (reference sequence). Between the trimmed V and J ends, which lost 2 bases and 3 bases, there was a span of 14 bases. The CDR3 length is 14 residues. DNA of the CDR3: TGTGCCTGGAGTCCCGGGGACTGGGGCTACGAGCAGTACTTC. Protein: CAWSPGDWGYEQYF.

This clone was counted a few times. CDR3 in amino acids: CASSLRDSGNTIYF. CDR3 in DNA: TGTGCCAGCAGTTTGAGGGACTCTGGAAACACCATATATTTT. The chain joins TRBV7-2 to TRBJ1-3; D remains ambiguous. V dropped 6 bases and J dropped 0 bases, with 9 bases sitting between them. There are 14 residues in the CDR3. Germline-derived CDR1 and CDR2 are SGHTA and FQGNSA.

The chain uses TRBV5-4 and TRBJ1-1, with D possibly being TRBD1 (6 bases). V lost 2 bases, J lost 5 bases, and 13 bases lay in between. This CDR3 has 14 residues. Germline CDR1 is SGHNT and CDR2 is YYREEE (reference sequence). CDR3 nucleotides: TGTGCCAGCAGCTTTGGTCCAGGGGAAACTGAAGCTTTCTTT. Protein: CASSFGPGETEAFF.

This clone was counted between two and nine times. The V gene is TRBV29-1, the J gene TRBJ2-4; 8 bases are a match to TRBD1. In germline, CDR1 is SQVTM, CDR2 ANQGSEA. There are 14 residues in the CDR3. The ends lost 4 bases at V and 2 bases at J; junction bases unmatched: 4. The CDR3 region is CSVVRTGTKNIQYF. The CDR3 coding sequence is TGCAGCGTTGTGAGGACAGGGACCAAAAACATTCAGTACTTC.

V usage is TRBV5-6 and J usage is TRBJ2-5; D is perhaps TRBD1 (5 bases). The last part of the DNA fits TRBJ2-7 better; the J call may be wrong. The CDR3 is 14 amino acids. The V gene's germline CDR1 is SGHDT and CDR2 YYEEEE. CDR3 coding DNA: TGTGCCAGCAGCGCAGACAGCCACTCCTACGAGCAGTACTTC. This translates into CASSADSHSYEQYF.

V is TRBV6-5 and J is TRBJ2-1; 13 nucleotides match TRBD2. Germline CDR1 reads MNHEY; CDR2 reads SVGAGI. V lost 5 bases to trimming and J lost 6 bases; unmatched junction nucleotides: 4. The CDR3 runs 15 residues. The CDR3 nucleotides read TGTGCCAGCAGTCATCGGACTAGCGGGAGCAATGAGCAGTTCTTC. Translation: CASSHRTSGSNEQFF.

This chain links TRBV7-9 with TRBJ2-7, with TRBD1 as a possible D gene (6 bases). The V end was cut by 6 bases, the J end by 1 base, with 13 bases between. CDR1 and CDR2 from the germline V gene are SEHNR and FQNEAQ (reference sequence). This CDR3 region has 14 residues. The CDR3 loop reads CASRRDIGSYEQYF. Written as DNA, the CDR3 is TGTGCCAGCAGACGGGACATTGGATCCTACGAGCAGTACTTC.